A selection of T cell receptor beta chains follows, all from one sample in a study of cytomegalovirus exposure and HLA in healthy donors. Generated by immunoSEQ multiplex PCR, the TCRdb table keeps only in-frame clones and is missing some. This sample has roughly 180,000 clones, with 84% found just once. The specimen sequenced was PBMCs. The receptors shown here come from a young man in good health and CMV-seropositive. CDR3s include the opening cysteine and the closing phenylalanine or tryptophan. The order of the fields is clone size, CDR3 length, J gene, V gene, D gene, CDR3 protein, CDR3 DNA. The D gene is left open where the match is weak. Only part of the rows carry a size: once, few, many, or a class if the clone is expanded.

clone size: NA; CDR3 length: 15; J gene: TRBJ2-7; V gene: TRBV27; D gene: TRBD1; CDR3 protein: CASSGTGGGLYEQYF; CDR3 DNA: TGTGCCAGCAGTGGAACAGGGGGCGGGCTCTACGAGCAGTACTTC
clone size: NA; CDR3 length: 14; J gene: TRBJ2-1; V gene: TRBV15; D gene: NA; CDR3 protein: CATSRESGDGEQFF; CDR3 DNA: TGTGCCACCAGCAGAGAGTCAGGCGACGGTGAGCAGTTCTTC
clone size: NA; CDR3 length: 16; J gene: TRBJ2-5; V gene: TRBV5-1; D gene: TRBD2; CDR3 protein: CASSLALAGGRETQYF; CDR3 DNA: TGCGCCAGCAGCTTGGCGCTAGCGGGAGGGCGGGAGACCCAGTACTTC
clone size: NA; CDR3 length: 14; J gene: TRBJ2-1; V gene: TRBV14; D gene: NA; CDR3 protein: CASSQGDWADEQFF; CDR3 DNA: TGTGCCAGCAGCCAAGGGGACTGGGCCGATGAGCAGTTCTTC
clone size: once; CDR3 length: 16; J gene: TRBJ2-2; V gene: TRBV4-3; D gene: TRBD2; CDR3 protein: CASSQDPGGRAGELFF; CDR3 DNA: TGCGCCAGCAGCCAAGATCCGGGAGGGAGGGCCGGGGAGCTGTTTTTT
clone size: NA; CDR3 length: 16; J gene: TRBJ1-4; V gene: TRBV28; D gene: TRBD1; CDR3 protein: CASSLWIGQGREKLFF; CDR3 DNA: TGTGCCAGCAGTTTATGGATAGGACAGGGCAGGGAAAAACTGTTTTTT
clone size: NA; CDR3 length: 14; J gene: TRBJ1-1; V gene: TRBV28; D gene: TRBD1; CDR3 protein: CASSSPDRATEAFF; CDR3 DNA: TGTGCCAGCAGCTCCCCCGACAGGGCCACTGAAGCTTTCTTT
clone size: NA; CDR3 length: 16; J gene: TRBJ2-1; V gene: TRBV27; D gene: TRBD1; CDR3 protein: CASSFRDRGNYNEQFF; CDR3 DNA: TGTGCCAGCAGTTTCCGGGACAGGGGAAACTACAATGAGCAGTTCTTC
clone size: once; CDR3 length: 15; J gene: TRBJ2-5; V gene: TRBV7-2; D gene: TRBD2; CDR3 protein: CASSTLTSGLGAQYF; CDR3 DNA: TGTGCCAGCAGCACACTCACTAGCGGGTTGGGGGCCCAGTACTTC
clone size: NA; CDR3 length: 16; J gene: TRBJ2-1; V gene: TRBV4-2; D gene: NA; CDR3 protein: CASRAISGVSYNEQFF; CDR3 DNA: TGTGCCAGCAGGGCAATTAGCGGAGTCTCCTACAATGAGCAGTTCTTC
clone size: NA; CDR3 length: 15; J gene: TRBJ2-7; V gene: TRBV2; D gene: TRBD2; CDR3 protein: CASSEGRGRAYEQYF; CDR3 DNA: TGTGCCAGCAGTGAAGGTCGCGGGAGGGCCTACGAGCAGTACTTC
clone size: few; CDR3 length: 20; J gene: TRBJ2-3; V gene: TRBV5-1; D gene: TRBD2; CDR3 protein: CASSHTVGLGAGDLPDTQYF; CDR3 DNA: TGCGCCAGCAGCCACACAGTAGGGCTAGGAGCGGGAGACCTACCGGATACGCAGTATTTT
clone size: NA; CDR3 length: 16; J gene: TRBJ2-7; V gene: TRBV4-3; D gene: NA; CDR3 protein: CASSQGGGGNSYEQYF; CDR3 DNA: TGCGCCAGCAGCCAAGGGGGAGGCGGGAACTCCTACGAGCAGTACTTC
clone size: NA; CDR3 length: 15; J gene: TRBJ2-7; V gene: TRBV28; D gene: NA; CDR3 protein: CASSRKTPGVYEQYF; CDR3 DNA: TGTGCCAGCAGCCGTAAAACCCCAGGGGTATACGAGCAGTACTTC
clone size: NA; CDR3 length: 15; J gene: TRBJ2-1; V gene: TRBV11-3; D gene: NA; CDR3 protein: CASSLGGGPYNEQFF; CDR3 DNA: TGTGCCAGCAGCTTAGGGGGGGGCCCCTACAATGAGCAGTTCTTC
clone size: NA; CDR3 length: 14; J gene: TRBJ2-7; V gene: TRBV28; D gene: TRBD1; CDR3 protein: CASSFGQGIPEQYF; CDR3 DNA: TGTGCCAGCAGTTTTGGACAGGGGATTCCCGAGCAGTACTTC
clone size: once; CDR3 length: 16; J gene: TRBJ2-5; V gene: TRBV27; D gene: TRBD2; CDR3 protein: CASRNNGLAGQETQYF; CDR3 DNA: TGTGCCAGCAGGAACAATGGACTAGCGGGACAAGAGACCCAGTACTTC
clone size: NA; CDR3 length: 12; J gene: TRBJ1-2; V gene: TRBV28; D gene: NA; CDR3 protein: CAIHPGGDGYTF; CDR3 DNA: TGTGCCATACATCCGGGGGGGGATGGCTACACCTTC
clone size: few; CDR3 length: 16; J gene: TRBJ1-5; V gene: TRBV6-6; D gene: NA; CDR3 protein: CASSTLTGKSNQPQHF; CDR3 DNA: TGTGCCAGCAGTACCTTAACAGGGAAAAGCAATCAGCCCCAGCATTTT
clone size: many; CDR3 length: 15; J gene: TRBJ2-2; V gene: TRBV6-1; D gene: TRBD2; CDR3 protein: CASSEEAGGPGELFF; CDR3 DNA: TGTGCCAGCAGTGAAGAAGCGGGAGGGCCCGGGGAGCTGTTTTTT
clone size: NA; CDR3 length: 15; J gene: TRBJ1-1; V gene: TRBV4-3; D gene: NA; CDR3 protein: CASSQGGGAGAEAFF; CDR3 DNA: TGCGCCAGCAGCCAAGGAGGGGGGGCTGGGGCTGAAGCTTTCTTT
clone size: NA; CDR3 length: 16; J gene: TRBJ1-5; V gene: TRBV5-1; D gene: NA; CDR3 protein: CASSLGLGAPDQPQHF; CDR3 DNA: TGCGCCAGCAGCTTGGGCCTTGGGGCCCCGGATCAGCCCCAGCATTTT
clone size: NA; CDR3 length: 13; J gene: TRBJ1-5; V gene: TRBV6-1; D gene: NA; CDR3 protein: CASTSGDNQPQHF; CDR3 DNA: TGTGCCAGCACGTCGGGGGACAATCAGCCCCAGCATTTT
clone size: NA; CDR3 length: 14; J gene: TRBJ2-7; V gene: TRBV27; D gene: NA; CDR3 protein: CASSRQYQNYEQYF; CDR3 DNA: TGTGCCAGCAGTCGACAGTACCAGAACTACGAGCAGTACTTC
clone size: NA; CDR3 length: 14; J gene: TRBJ1-5; V gene: TRBV6-6; D gene: TRBD1; CDR3 protein: CASRLQGAVQPQHF; CDR3 DNA: TGTGCCAGCAGACTACAGGGGGCTGTTCAGCCCCAGCATTTT
clone size: NA; CDR3 length: 14; J gene: TRBJ2-3; V gene: TRBV15; D gene: NA; CDR3 protein: CATSKDSSRDTQYF; CDR3 DNA: TGTGCCACCAGTAAGGACAGTTCAAGAGATACGCAGTATTTT
clone size: NA; CDR3 length: 15; J gene: TRBJ2-1; V gene: TRBV7-2; D gene: NA; CDR3 protein: CASSSPSVSYNEQFF; CDR3 DNA: TGTGCCAGCAGCTCGCCTAGCGTCTCCTACAATGAGCAGTTCTTC
clone size: NA; CDR3 length: 15; J gene: TRBJ2-5; V gene: TRBV7-9; D gene: TRBD2; CDR3 protein: CASSLLAGDRETQYF; CDR3 DNA: TGTGCCAGCAGCTTACTAGCGGGAGACAGGGAGACCCAGTACTTC
clone size: NA; CDR3 length: 14; J gene: TRBJ2-2; V gene: TRBV28; D gene: NA; CDR3 protein: CASSERINTGELFF; CDR3 DNA: TGTGCCAGCAGTGAGAGGATTAACACCGGGGAGCTGTTTTTT
clone size: NA; CDR3 length: 10; J gene: TRBJ2-5; V gene: TRBV29-1; D gene: TRBD1; CDR3 protein: CSTGVETQYF; CDR3 DNA: TGCAGTACAGGGGTTGAGACCCAGTACTTC
clone size: NA; CDR3 length: 16; J gene: TRBJ1-2; V gene: TRBV7-3; D gene: NA; CDR3 protein: CASSRGGGDPPYGYTF; CDR3 DNA: TGTGCCAGCAGCCGCGGGGGGGGAGACCCCCCGTATGGCTACACCTTC
clone size: NA; CDR3 length: 15; J gene: TRBJ2-1; V gene: TRBV6-6; D gene: NA; CDR3 protein: CASSYPGHKGDEQFF; CDR3 DNA: TGTGCCAGCAGTTACCCTGGACATAAAGGGGATGAGCAGTTCTTC
clone size: NA; CDR3 length: 14; J gene: TRBJ1-4; V gene: TRBV28; D gene: NA; CDR3 protein: CASRFPATNEKLFF; CDR3 DNA: TGTGCCAGCAGGTTCCCAGCAACTAATGAAAAACTGTTTTTT
clone size: NA; CDR3 length: 15; J gene: TRBJ2-4; V gene: TRBV9; D gene: NA; CDR3 protein: CASSPGHLAKNIQYF; CDR3 DNA: TGTGCCAGCAGCCCGGGACACCTAGCCAAAAACATTCAGTACTTC
clone size: NA; CDR3 length: 13; J gene: TRBJ2-7; V gene: TRBV28; D gene: NA; CDR3 protein: CASSLGQTYEQYF; CDR3 DNA: TGTGCCAGCAGTTTAGGGCAGACCTACGAGCAGTACTTC
clone size: NA; CDR3 length: 17; J gene: TRBJ2-7; V gene: TRBV11-2; D gene: TRBD1; CDR3 protein: CASSRDSGDSIFYEQYF; CDR3 DNA: TGTGCCAGCAGCCGAGACTCAGGGGACAGTATTTTCTACGAGCAGTACTTC
clone size: few; CDR3 length: 16; J gene: TRBJ2-6; V gene: TRBV15; D gene: NA; CDR3 protein: CATSRVNPSGANVLTF; CDR3 DNA: TGTGCCACCAGCAGAGTAAATCCCTCTGGGGCCAACGTCCTGACTTTC
clone size: NA; CDR3 length: 15; J gene: TRBJ1-5; V gene: TRBV5-1; D gene: TRBD1; CDR3 protein: CASRWGQDPNQPQHF; CDR3 DNA: TGCGCCAGCAGATGGGGACAGGATCCTAATCAGCCCCAGCATTTT
clone size: NA; CDR3 length: 14; J gene: TRBJ2-7; V gene: TRBV5-1; D gene: NA; CDR3 protein: CASSSESGTYEQYF; CDR3 DNA: TGCGCCAGCAGCTCCGAAAGCGGAACCTACGAGCAGTACTTC
clone size: NA; CDR3 length: 16; J gene: TRBJ2-2; V gene: TRBV5-8; D gene: NA; CDR3 protein: CASSHRRDISPGELFF; CDR3 DNA: TGTGCCAGCAGCCATAGACGAGACATCTCCCCCGGGGAGCTGTTTTTT
clone size: NA; CDR3 length: 14; J gene: TRBJ2-2; V gene: TRBV6-5; D gene: TRBD1; CDR3 protein: CASSRTGGTGELFF; CDR3 DNA: TGTGCCAGCAGTCGGACAGGGGGCACCGGGGAGCTGTTTTTT
clone size: NA; CDR3 length: 14; J gene: TRBJ1-5; V gene: TRBV5-1; D gene: TRBD1; CDR3 protein: CASSPGTANQPQHF; CDR3 DNA: TGCGCCAGCAGCCCCGGGACAGCAAATCAGCCCCAGCATTTT
clone size: few; CDR3 length: 15; J gene: TRBJ2-1; V gene: TRBV7-9; D gene: TRBD1; CDR3 protein: CASSLGTGGGNEQFF; CDR3 DNA: TGTGCCAGCAGCTTGGGGACAGGGGGAGGCAATGAGCAGTTCTTC
clone size: NA; CDR3 length: 13; J gene: TRBJ2-1; V gene: TRBV5-3; D gene: NA; CDR3 protein: CARSLRAYNEQFF; CDR3 DNA: TGTGCCAGAAGCCTAAGAGCCTACAATGAGCAGTTCTTC
clone size: NA; CDR3 length: 13; J gene: TRBJ1-1; V gene: TRBV7-9; D gene: TRBD1; CDR3 protein: CASSFSGGSEAFF; CDR3 DNA: TGTGCCAGCAGCTTCTCAGGGGGTTCTGAAGCTTTCTTT
clone size: NA; CDR3 length: 14; J gene: TRBJ2-1; V gene: TRBV6-6; D gene: TRBD2; CDR3 protein: CASKRLAGYNEQFF; CDR3 DNA: TGTGCCAGCAAACGGCTAGCGGGATACAATGAGCAGTTCTTC
clone size: NA; CDR3 length: 16; J gene: TRBJ1-3; V gene: TRBV7-3; D gene: NA; CDR3 protein: CASSVDSPNSGNTIYF; CDR3 DNA: TGTGCCAGCAGCGTTGACAGCCCGAACTCTGGAAACACCATATATTTT
clone size: NA; CDR3 length: 16; J gene: TRBJ2-3; V gene: TRBV5-5; D gene: TRBD2; CDR3 protein: CASSGSKREYTDTQYF; CDR3 DNA: TGTGCCAGCAGCGGGTCTAAGCGGGAGTACACAGATACGCAGTATTTT
clone size: NA; CDR3 length: 15; J gene: TRBJ1-1; V gene: TRBV28; D gene: TRBD1; CDR3 protein: CASISGGQGGTEAFF; CDR3 DNA: TGTGCCAGCATCTCGGGGGGACAGGGGGGTACTGAAGCTTTCTTT
clone size: NA; CDR3 length: 16; J gene: TRBJ2-1; V gene: TRBV9; D gene: TRBD1; CDR3 protein: CASSAPTGTGVNEQFF; CDR3 DNA: TGTGCCAGCAGCGCACCTACCGGGACAGGGGTCAATGAGCAGTTCTTC
clone size: NA; CDR3 length: 15; J gene: TRBJ2-7; V gene: TRBV15; D gene: TRBD1; CDR3 protein: CATSRVGQGSYEQYF; CDR3 DNA: TGTGCCACCAGCAGAGTCGGACAGGGCTCCTACGAGCAGTACTTC
clone size: NA; CDR3 length: 14; J gene: TRBJ2-7; V gene: TRBV30; D gene: NA; CDR3 protein: CAWSRTLSSYEQYF; CDR3 DNA: TGTGCCTGGAGTCGGACTTTGAGCTCCTACGAGCAGTACTTC
clone size: once; CDR3 length: 15; J gene: TRBJ1-1; V gene: TRBV6-6; D gene: TRBD1; CDR3 protein: CASSYSDRMNTEAFF; CDR3 DNA: TGTGCCAGCAGTTACTCGGACAGGATGAACACTGAAGCTTTCTTT
clone size: once; CDR3 length: 15; J gene: TRBJ1-2; V gene: TRBV5-6; D gene: TRBD1; CDR3 protein: CASSLGARGDYGYTF; CDR3 DNA: TGTGCCAGCAGCTTGGGTGCCAGGGGGGACTATGGCTACACCTTC
clone size: once; CDR3 length: 17; J gene: TRBJ1-5; V gene: TRBV28; D gene: TRBD1; CDR3 protein: CASSPTSPGTGNQPQHF; CDR3 DNA: TGTGCCAGCAGTCCCACCAGTCCCGGGACAGGGAATCAGCCCCAGCATTTT